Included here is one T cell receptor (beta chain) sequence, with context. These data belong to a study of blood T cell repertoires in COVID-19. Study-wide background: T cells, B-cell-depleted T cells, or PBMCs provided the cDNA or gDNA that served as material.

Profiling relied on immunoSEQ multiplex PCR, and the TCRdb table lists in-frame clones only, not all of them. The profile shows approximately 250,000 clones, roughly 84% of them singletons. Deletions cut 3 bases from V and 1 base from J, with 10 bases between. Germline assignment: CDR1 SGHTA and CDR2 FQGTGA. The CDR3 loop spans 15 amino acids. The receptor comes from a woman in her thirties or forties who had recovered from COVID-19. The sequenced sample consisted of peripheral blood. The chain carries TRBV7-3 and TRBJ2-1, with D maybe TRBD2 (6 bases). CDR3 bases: TGTGCCAGCAGCTTGGCGGGGATTTCCTACAATGAGCAGTTCTTC. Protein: CASSLAGISYNEQFF.